This TCR beta chain is drawn from a study of identical twins. From germline, CDR1 is ENHRY and CDR2 SYGVKD. Trimming took 3 bases from V and 1 from J; bases not matched to a gene: 7. The CDR3 is made up of 17 amino acids. MiXCR, applied by TCRdb to the 5' RACE reads, yields one record per CDR3 protein. This sample has some 760,000 distinct CDR3 sequences; roughly 18% occur once, and the top ten carry roughly 14%. These data are also associated with another study on T cells expressing NK-cell markers. From that report: Seven of the eight sequenced donors were classified as HCMV-seropositive, and one was classified as seronegative. Dominant NKG2C+ clonotypes were found to form about 1.0-8% of CD8+ T cells in several donors. Once again these clonotypes came out on top in the CD3+CD56-NKG2C+ fraction of several donors. Evidence did not settle whether expanded NKG2C+ T cell clones targeted HCMV.

This clonotype was obtained from a woman aged 18-29 years in good health. This rearrangement joins TRBV10-3 to TRBJ2-1, with 9 nucleotides matching TRBD2. Sequences were obtained from PBMCs. CDR3 DNA: TGTGCCATCAGTGAACCAGCTAGCGGGAAATCCTACAATGAGCAGTTCTTC. It codes for CAISEPASGKSYNEQFF.